This section outlines one TCR beta chain sequence together with its context. The germline CDR1 and CDR2 sequences are MNHEY and SVGAGI. The CDR3 consists of 15 residues. V lost 6 bases and J lost 1, with 12 bases in between. These data are taken from a study of blood T cell repertoires in COVID-19. Study information: Researchers got acute and convalescent COVID-19 samples from the United States, Italy and Spain. PBMCs, B-cell-depleted T cells, or T cells provided the cDNA or gDNA that made up the material.

Participants reported their clinical history, and cohort assignment relied on those reports. Authors' processing steps: It was from reference gene primer amplification that nucleated cell counts were estimated. The method was immunoSEQ multiplex PCR; TCRdb's version includes in-frame clones alone and lacks a portion of them. The V and J calls and clone size are taken from that table; D and trimming were inferred from the DNA. This sample carries approximately 210,000 clones, around 81% of them seen once, and the ten largest clones take about 8.9%. The sequenced sample consisted of PBMCs or T cells enriched from blood (not recorded which). The receptor's source is a woman aged 45-60 years with acute COVID-19. The chain links TRBV6-5 to TRBJ2-2, with D possibly matching TRBD1 (6 bases). The chain's CDR3 is CASRDGQKNTGELFF. Here the CDR3 DNA reads TGTGCCAGCAGGGACGGACAGAAGAACACCGGGGAGCTGTTTTTT.